This T cell receptor beta chain originates from a study of blood T cell repertoires in COVID-19. V was cut by 3 bases and J by 5 bases, with 14 bases left in between. Germline V gene lookup returns CDR1 SGHAT and CDR2 FQNNGV. The CDR3 has 14 amino acids. The table came from immunoSEQ multiplex PCR; TCRdb's copy has only in-frame clones and leaves some out. The data contain tens of thousands of clones, 90% to 95% of them singletons. This clone was seen a few times. J is TRBJ2-7 and V is TRBV11-2; D call uncertain. The TCR comes from a human donor in a cohort sampled during active COVID-19. The sequencing input was peripheral blood. The CDR3 nucleotides are TGTGCCAGCAGCTTCGACTCCACCGCCAACGAGCAGTACTTC. It specifies CASSFDSTANEQYF.